This T cell receptor (beta chain) was documented in a study of shared T cell receptors in the human thymus (dated by TCRdb to the early 2020s). Some background on the complete study: The study examined how self-reactive, shared T-cell receptor alpha chains are generated in the human thymus.

As encoded in the germline V gene, CDR1 is ENHRY while CDR2 is SYGVKD. Measured from the cysteine to the phenylalanine, the CDR3 is 11 residues long. Just CDR3 DNA is preserved here, 33 bases in frame from base 1. The V and J ends are trimmed by 4 bases and 2 bases, leaving 2 bases between them. The library was produced with the immunoSEQ multiplex PCR assay. TCRdb limited this immuneACCESS table to in-frame rearrangements with V and J called. A share of clones is missing; checked studies link under half to unresolved V genes, and the rest is unexplained. The sample table contains over 350,000 clones; only one count was recorded for roughly 94% of them. The top ten hold 0.015% to 0.025% of the sample. The sample holds a few counts of this clone. This clone's antigen is unknown. Qualities for individual bases were not recorded, and no much larger clone is one base off. The same CDR3 also results from other DNA sequences found in this sample.

Sequencing was performed on thymocytes. Recombination linked TRBV10-3 to TRBJ1-1, with the D gene not clear enough to name. This TCR was sampled from a human donor. The DNA is TGTGCCATCAGTGGAAACACTGAAGCTTTCTTT. This sequence encodes CAISGNTEAFF.